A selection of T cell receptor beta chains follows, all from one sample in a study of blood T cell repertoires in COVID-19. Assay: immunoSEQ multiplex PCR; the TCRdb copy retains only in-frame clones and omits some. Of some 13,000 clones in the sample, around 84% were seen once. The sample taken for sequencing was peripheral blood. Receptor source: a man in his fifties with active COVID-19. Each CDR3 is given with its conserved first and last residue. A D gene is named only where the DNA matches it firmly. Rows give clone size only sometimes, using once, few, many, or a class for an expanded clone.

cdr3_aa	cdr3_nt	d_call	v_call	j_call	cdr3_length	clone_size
CASRATGLSNYGYTF	TGTGCCAGCAGAGCGACAGGTCTCTCTAACTATGGCTACACCTTC	.	TRBV27	TRBJ1-2	15	.
CASSSQAGDTQYF	TGTGCCAGCAGCTCGCAGGCTGGAGATACGCAGTATTTT	.	TRBV7-9	TRBJ2-3	13	once
CASSGGTGSGNEQFF	TGCGCCAGCAGCGGAGGGACAGGTTCTGGCAATGAGCAGTTCTTC	TRBD1	TRBV5-1	TRBJ2-1	15	.
CASSPTSGYYEQYF	TGTGCCAGCAGTCCGACTAGCGGGTACTACGAGCAGTACTTC	TRBD2	TRBV6-5	TRBJ2-7	14	.
CASSSLSRQQETQYF	TGTGCCAGCAGTAGCTTGTCCCGACAGCAAGAGACCCAGTACTTC	.	TRBV7-9	TRBJ2-5	15	.
CASSYSRVTNEQFF	TGTGCCAGCAGTTACTCGCGGGTAACGAATGAGCAGTTCTTC	.	TRBV6-2/TRBV6-3	TRBJ2-1	14	.
CASGLAGSYNEQFF	TGTGCCTCCGGACTAGCGGGAAGCTACAATGAGCAGTTCTTC	TRBD2	TRBV28	TRBJ2-1	14	.
CASSLDRGQETQYF	TGTGCCAGCAGCTTAGACAGGGGCCAAGAGACCCAGTACTTC	TRBD1	TRBV7-9	TRBJ2-5	14	.
CASSYTRTVGYEQYF	TGTGCCAGCAGTTACACCAGGACTGTGGGCTACGAGCAGTACTTC	.	TRBV6-5	TRBJ2-7	15	.
CASSGGQGTYEQYF	TGTGCCAGCAGCGGCGGACAGGGGACCTACGAGCAGTACTTC	TRBD1	TRBV6-5	TRBJ2-7	14	.
CASSLSPAGNTGELFF	TGTGCCAGCAGCTTATCCCCAGCGGGTAACACCGGGGAGCTGTTTTTT	.	TRBV7-9	TRBJ2-2	16	.
CASSFRQGDEETQYF	TGTGCCAGCAGCTTCCGACAGGGTGACGAGGAGACCCAGTACTTC	TRBD1	TRBV9	TRBJ2-5	15	.
CASSVFGGGGPDTQYF	TGTGCCAGCAGCGTATTTGGCGGGGGGGGACCAGATACGCAGTATTTT	TRBD2	TRBV9	TRBJ2-3	16	.
CASSTSQATDTQYF	TGTGCCAGCAGCACCTCCCAGGCCACAGATACGCAGTATTTT	.	TRBV9	TRBJ2-3	14	once
CANPLSTDTQYF	TGTGCCAACCCCCTCAGTACAGATACGCAGTATTTT	.	TRBV27	TRBJ2-3	12	.
CASSLAELAGTYNEQFF	TGCGCCAGCAGCTTGGCTGAGCTAGCGGGAACTTACAATGAGCAGTTCTTC	TRBD2	TRBV5-1	TRBJ2-1	17	.